The rows below give T cell receptor beta chains drawn from one sample of a study of radiation and T cells in renal cell carcinoma. Libraries were prepared by immunoSEQ multiplex PCR; TCRdb keeps only in-frame clonotypes and omits some of them. The sample shows roughly 150,000 clones, about nine tenths of them seen only once. Here the sequenced sample was blood, taken from a patient whose treatment included radiotherapy and nephrectomy. The receptors stem from a woman between 50 and 59 years old with renal cell carcinoma. Both conserved end residues are part of each CDR3. D genes are given only for firm matches. The listing skips clone size in some rows; elsewhere it reads once, few, many or a size class.

V,D,size,J,CDR3,DNA
TRBV9,-,few,TRBJ1-6,CASSPRGGGITPLHF,TGTGCCAGCAGCCCGAGGGGGGGCGGGATTACACCCCTCCACTTT
TRBV2,-,once,TRBJ2-4,CATSRLAKNIQYF,TGTGCCACCTCCAGACTAGCCAAAAACATTCAGTACTTC
TRBV19,-,-,TRBJ1-5,CASTRGVNQPQHF,TGTGCCAGTACCCGGGGGGTTAATCAGCCCCAGCATTTT
TRBV5-5,-,once,TRBJ2-2,CASSLDGGWLFF,TGTGCCAGCAGCTTGGATGGGGGCTGGCTGTTTTTT
TRBV7-2,-,-,TRBJ2-2,CASSFGGSGGELFF,TGTGCCAGCAGCTTTGGAGGGAGCGGCGGGGAGCTGTTTTTT
TRBV10-3,TRBD1,once,TRBJ2-1,CAISEGGQGRFF,TGTGCCATCAGTGAGGGGGGACAGGGGAGGTTCTTC
TRBV14,-,-,TRBJ1-6,CASSTGRAPLHF,TGTGCCAGCAGCACGGGGCGCGCACCCCTCCACTTT
TRBV7-3,TRBD2,-,TRBJ2-1,CASSAGGPNEQFF,TGTGCCAGCAGCGCGGGGGGGCCCAATGAGCAGTTCTTC
TRBV2,-,many,TRBJ2-7,CASSGGRSYEQYF,TGTGCCAGCAGTGGGGGCCGCTCCTACGAGCAGTACTTC
TRBV7-8,TRBD1,-,TRBJ2-7,CASSQWDRAYEQYF,TGTGCCAGCAGCCAGTGGGACAGGGCCTACGAGCAGTACTTC
TRBV7-8,TRBD2,-,TRBJ2-1,CASSPRVGLAGSSYNEQFF,TGTGCCAGCAGCCCGAGAGTAGGGCTAGCGGGGTCCTCCTACAATGAGCAGTTCTTC
TRBV18,TRBD1,-,TRBJ1-5,CASSTGDRQPQHF,TGTGCCAGCTCAACAGGGGACCGTCAGCCCCAGCATTTT
TRBV5-1,TRBD1,-,TRBJ2-7,CASSTPGQGSYEQYF,TGCGCCAGCAGCACACCGGGACAGGGGTCCTACGAGCAGTACTTC
TRBV7-8,-,once,TRBJ1-1,CASSARQKNTEAFF,TGTGCCAGCAGCGCGCGACAGAAGAACACTGAAGCTTTCTTT
TRBV27,-,-,TRBJ1-1,CASSPGNMNTEAFF,TGTGCCAGCAGTCCCGGGAACATGAACACTGAAGCTTTCTTT
TRBV28,-,-,TRBJ2-7,CASRGYGEQYF,TGTGCCAGCAGGGGGTATGGCGAGCAGTACTTC
TRBV19,TRBD1,few,TRBJ1-5,CASSGTGAQPQHF,TGTGCCAGTAGCGGGACAGGGGCTCAGCCCCAGCATTTT
TRBV6-1,-,-,TRBJ1-4,CASSEGGRLNEKLFF,TGTGCCAGCAGTGAAGGCGGCCGCCTTAATGAAAAACTGTTTTTT
TRBV6-6,-,few,TRBJ2-5,CASSLGRGQETQYF,TGTGCCAGCAGTTTGGGTCGGGGCCAAGAGACCCAGTACTTC
TRBV5-1,TRBD1,-,TRBJ2-1,CASSRGTGGSIDEQFF,TGCGCCAGCAGCCGGGGGACAGGGGGCTCTATCGATGAGCAGTTCTTC
TRBV18,TRBD1,-,TRBJ1-2,CASSQEGQGAVGYTF,TGTGCCAGCTCACAAGAGGGACAGGGGGCGGTTGGCTACACCTTC
TRBV10-2,TRBD1,-,TRBJ1-2,CASSDQGAGGYTF,TGCGCCAGCAGTGACCAGGGGGCGGGTGGCTACACCTTC
TRBV5-1,TRBD2,-,TRBJ2-1,CASSPGLAGNEQFF,TGCGCCAGCAGCCCAGGACTAGCGGGGAATGAGCAGTTCTTC